The 5 T cell receptor beta chains below come from one sample, sequenced in a study of cytomegalovirus exposure and HLA in healthy donors. PCR was performed using 60 Vbeta and 13 Jbeta primers. The method was immunoSEQ multiplex PCR; TCRdb's version includes in-frame clones alone and lacks a portion of them. The sample holds 150,000 to 200,000 clones, around 79% seen once. Sequenced sample: PBMCs. The receptors derive from a woman in her thirties or forties in good health and CMV-seronegative.

The table lists this clone with a count of one. The rearrangement uses TRBV2 and TRBJ1-6, with TRBD1 identical over 9 bases. This CDR3 is built from 16 residues. Trimming removed 6 bases from V and 7 bases from J; junction bases left unmatched: 10. CDR1 and CDR2 (germline): SNHLY, FYNNEI. The CDR3, as DNA: TGTGCCAGCAGGAAGGGGGGGACAGGGCGCAATTCACCCCTCCACTTT. This codes for CASRKGGTGRNSPLHF.

The CDR3 coding sequence is TGTGCCAGCAGTTTCAGACAGGGGGCTCGGTACGAGCAGTACTTC. Translated: CASSFRQGARYEQYF. The chain joins TRBV27 to TRBJ2-7; TRBD1 matches at 10 bases. CDR1 MNHEY and CDR2 SMNVEV come from the germline V gene (reference sequence). V trimming: 3 bases; J trimming: 4 bases; junction bases outside the gene matches: 6. The CDR3 length is 15 residues.

The rearrangement joins TRBV27 to TRBJ1-2; D is possibly TRBD1 (5 bases). Germline V gene lookup returns CDR1 MNHEY and CDR2 SMNVEV (reference sequence). The CDR3 totals 14 residues. With 2 bases removed from V and 3 bases from J, the gap between germline ends came to 10 bases. The CDR3 is CASSLRGIDYGYTF. The CDR3 DNA sequence: TGTGCCAGCAGTTTAAGGGGTATTGACTATGGCTACACCTTC.

This CDR3 is CASSLGPFSGNTIYF. CDR3 DNA sequence: TGTGCCAGCAGCTTGGGGCCGTTCTCTGGAAACACCATATATTTT. The rearrangement joins TRBV5-6 to TRBJ1-3; D is undetermined. Per germline, CDR1 SGHDT and CDR2 YYEEEE. The length of the CDR3 is 15 residues. The V and J ends lost 0 bases and 0 bases respectively, with 7 bases between them.

The rearrangement joins TRBV7-9 to TRBJ1-5, with D perhaps matching TRBD1 (5 bases). Per germline, CDR1 SEHNR and CDR2 FQNEAQ (reference sequence). The V end was cut by 0 bases, the J end by 5 bases, with 11 bases between. The CDR3 contains 15 residues. The CDR3 coding sequence is TGTGCCAGCAGCTTAGCTGTGGGGCCATATCAGCCCCAGCATTTT. This codes for CASSLAVGPYQPQHF.